These 30 T cell receptor beta chains share one sample of origin, sequenced in a study of response to subunit inactivated influenza vaccine. TCRdb re-called the RT-PCR reads with MiXCR, one entry per CDR3 protein. The table records about 180,000 distinct CDR3 sequences, around 9% of them present only once. The sample here was non-naive T cells sorted from PBMCs, taken on the day of vaccination. Source of these receptors: a man aged 50 to 59 who received an inactivated influenza vaccine.

This clonotype was detected many times. J is TRBJ1-6 and V is TRBV7-2; D may be TRBD1 (5 bases). The germline V gene encodes CDR1 SGHTA and CDR2 FQGNSA. The CDR3 is 13 residues long. V was trimmed by 3 bases and J by 10 bases, leaving 10 bases between them. The CDR3, as DNA: TGTGCCAGCAGCTTGGGACCTCGATCACCCCTCCACTTT. It is translated as CASSLGPRSPLHF.

This clonotype turned up a few times. The chain couples TRBV15 to TRBJ1-1; maybe TRBD1 (5 bases). Per the germline V gene, CDR1 is LNHNV and CDR2 is YYDKDF (reference sequence). The V gene lost 0 bases and the J gene lost 1 base, with 12 bases spanning the gap. The CDR3 totals 16 residues. The CDR3 DNA reads TGTGCCACCAGCAGAGATCTCCTGGGGGGGAACACTGAAGCTTTCTTT. Amino acids: CATSRDLLGGNTEAFF.

This chain uses TRBV6-1 with TRBJ1-5; D possibly corresponds to TRBD1 (6 bases). The CDR3 is 14 residues long. V was trimmed by 7 bases and J by 6 bases, leaving 16 bases between them. Germline values: CDR1 MNHNS, CDR2 SASEGT. CDR3 nucleotides: TGTGCCAGCACCCCTAATTTCAGGGGTCAGCCCCAGCATTTT. Translation: CASTPNFRGQPQHF.

Many counts were recorded for this clonotype. The V and J genes are TRBV11-1 and TRBJ2-1; 9 nucleotides align to TRBD2. V was clipped by 6 bases and J by 0 bases; unmatched bases: 15. Germline-derived CDR1 and CDR2 are SGHAT and FQDESV (reference sequence). There are 19 residues in the CDR3. The CDR3 protein is CASRSTFGTSLRSYNEQFF. The CDR3 region has the DNA TGTGCCAGCAGGTCTACCTTCGGGACTAGCCTCCGCTCCTACAATGAGCAGTTCTTC.

The chain has TRBV28 and TRBJ1-5; 7 bases align to TRBD1. Trimming at V came to 6 bases and at J to 7 bases, leaving 3 bases not matched to a gene. This CDR3 spans 12 amino acids. The germline CDR1 and CDR2 sequences are MDHEN and SYDVKM. The CDR3 region has the DNA TGTGCCAGCAGCAACAGGGGCCAGCCCCAGCATTTT. Translated, it gives CASSNRGQPQHF.

This clonotype was counted a few times. The rearrangement joins TRBV5-5 to TRBJ2-7, with D unresolved. The CDR3 extends over 13 amino acids. Germline CDR1 SGHKS, CDR2 YYEKEE (reference sequence). V was cut by 3 bases and J by 5 bases, with 12 bases left in between. CDR3: CASSWRGGDEQYF. CDR3 nucleotide sequence: TGTGCCAGCAGCTGGCGCGGCGGCGACGAGCAGTACTTC.

This clonotype occurred a few times. This chain connects TRBV9 to TRBJ2-3; TRBD2 aligns across 12 bases. CDR3 length equals 17 residues. Germline CDR1 reads SGDLS; CDR2 reads YYNGEE. V trimming: 0 bases; J trimming: 5 bases; junction bases outside the gene matches: 7. The CDR3 region is CASSVAASGRGIDTQYF. CDR3 nucleotide sequence: TGTGCCAGCAGCGTAGCGGCTAGCGGGAGGGGGATAGATACGCAGTATTTT.

This chain connects TRBV3-1 to TRBJ1-1; D remains unclear. The CDR3 length is 14 residues. Looked up from germline, CDR1 is LGHDT and CDR2 is YNNKEL (reference sequence). V lost 4 bases to trimming and J lost 3 bases, with 12 bases between them. The CDR3 spells CASSLGVLHTEAFF. The CDR3 DNA is TGTGCCAGCAGCCTTGGTGTTCTACACACTGAAGCTTTCTTT.

This clonotype has just a few counts. V usage is TRBV2 and J usage is TRBJ2-3; D gene unclear. The CDR3 extends over 12 amino acids. The germline V gene has CDR1 SNHLY and CDR2 FYNNEI. V lost 8 bases and J lost 1, with 7 bases in between. The CDR3 DNA reads TGTGCCAGCGAACGGGGCACAGATACGCAGTATTTT. Its protein product is CASERGTDTQYF.

This clonotype was seen only a few times. This chain connects TRBV20-1 to TRBJ1-1, with TRBD1 matching over 8 bases. Germline V CDR1 and CDR2: DFQATT, SNEGSKA (reference sequence). The CDR3 totals 14 residues. The ends lost 5 bases at V and 1 base at J; junction bases unmatched: 6. The CDR3 loop reads CSARPGTGNTEAFF. DNA for the CDR3: TGCAGTGCTCGACCTGGGACAGGGAACACTGAAGCTTTCTTT.

The sample holds many counts of this clonotype. The V and J genes are TRBV19 and TRBJ1-5; TRBD1 aligns across 11 bases. J gave up 7 bases and V 5 bases, and 7 bases lay outside the gene matches. Germline V lookup: CDR1 LNHDA, CDR2 SQIVND (reference sequence). The CDR3 has 15 residues. CDR3 in DNA: TGTGCCAGTAGTCCAGGGACAGGGGGTCAACAGCCCCAGCATTTT. The encoded protein is CASSPGTGGQQPQHF.

This clonotype was counted many times. The gene calls are TRBV29-1 and TRBJ1-3; D is ambiguous. CDR3 length: 12 amino acids. The V and J ends lost 1 base and 5 bases respectively, with 6 bases between them. Per germline, CDR1 SQVTM and CDR2 ANQGSEA. In DNA, the CDR3 is TGCAGCGTTGAAGGCCAGAGAAACACCATATATTTT. This gives the protein CSVEGQRNTIYF.

The CDR3 DNA reads TGCAGCATACGGGACTACGAGCAGTACTTC. Translated, it gives CSIRDYEQYF. This chain connects TRBV29-1 to TRBJ2-7; possibly TRBD2 for D (5 bases). This CDR3 has 10 amino acids. The ends were cut back, 8 bases at V and 3 bases at J, with 8 bases in the middle. Germline V gene data show CDR1 as SQVTM and CDR2 as ANQGSEA.

This clonotype has only a few counts. The V gene is TRBV5-1, the J gene TRBJ2-5, with 8 bases identical to TRBD1. The CDR3 is 14 amino acids. CDR1 is SGHRS, CDR2 YFSETQ, per germline. The V and J ends lost 1 base and 3 bases, in that order; junction bases with no gene match: 2. CDR3 coding DNA: TGCGCCAGCAGCTTGCAGGACAGGGAAGAGACCCAGTACTTC. Amino acid sequence: CASSLQDREETQYF.

This clonotype has only a few counts. The rearrangement links TRBV20-1 to TRBJ2-7; D is perhaps TRBD2 (6 bases). With 5 bases removed from V and 4 bases from J, the gap between germline ends came to 21 bases. The CDR3 consists of 15 residues. Per the germline V gene, CDR1 is DFQATT and CDR2 is SNEGSKA (reference sequence). CDR3 protein: CSAPRGGRLAYEQYF. The CDR3 nucleotides are TGCAGTGCTCCCAGAGGTGGCAGGCTAGCGTACGAGCAGTACTTC.

CDR3 bases: TGTGCCAGCAGCTTAGCGGGGCTATTCACTGAAGCTTTCTTT. Amino acid sequence: CASSLAGLFTEAFF. V is TRBV7-2 and J is TRBJ1-1; D is possibly TRBD1 (5 bases). From germline, CDR1 is SGHTA and CDR2 FQGNSA. The CDR3 has 14 amino acids. The V and J ends lost 0 bases and 4 bases respectively, with 9 bases between them.

This clonotype has more than one count but fewer than ten. The chain couples TRBV20-1 to TRBJ1-2; 8 nucleotides align to TRBD1. V dropped 6 bases and J dropped 5; count of bases not matched to a gene: 8. The CDR3 contains 13 residues. CDR1 and CDR2 from the germline V gene are DFQATT and SNEGSKA (reference sequence). CDR3 region: CSAKDRASYGYTF. DNA of the CDR3: TGCAGTGCCAAGGACAGGGCCTCGTATGGCTACACCTTC.

Note on this clonotype: This sequence may be a read error, since a much larger clone differs from it by one base. The chain links TRBV20-1 to TRBJ2-1, with D unclear. CDR1 DFQATT and CDR2 SNEGSKA come from the germline V gene (reference sequence). The length of the CDR3 is 12 residues. Trimming took off 3 bases at V and 7 bases at J, with 10 bases between the two ends. The CDR3 DNA reads as TGCAGTGCTAGTTCGGTGAGGAATGAGCAGTTCTTC. It is translated as CSASSVRNEQFF.

This clonotype showed up just a few times. The chain uses TRBV7-8 and TRBJ1-1; D unclear. CDR3 length: 14 residues. CDR1 SGHVS and CDR2 FQNEAQ come from the germline V gene. V was pared by 2 bases and J by 0 bases, with 7 bases between. The CDR3 here is CASSLPPLNTEAFF. The CDR3 nucleotides read TGTGCCAGCAGCTTACCCCCTCTGAACACTGAAGCTTTCTTT.

Many counts were recorded for this clonotype. V usage is TRBV2 and J usage is TRBJ2-1, with D perhaps TRBD2 (5 bases). The CDR3 loop spans 13 amino acids. The germline V gene has CDR1 SNHLY and CDR2 FYNNEI. The V end lost 5 bases, the J end lost 5 bases, and 10 bases lay between the germline ends. For the CDR3, the DNA is TGTGCCAGCAGTTATGGACTTAACAATGAGCAGTTCTTC. It encodes CASSYGLNNEQFF.

This clonotype turned up a few times. This chain joins TRBV6-1 and TRBJ2-2, with TRBD2 matching over 8 bases. This CDR3 comprises 18 residues. Germline CDR1 MNHNS, CDR2 SASEGT. With V trimmed by 7 bases and J by 4 bases, 17 bases remained unmatched. CDR3 sequence (DNA): TGTGCCAGCACCCGACCAGTCCTAGCGGGCGGCGGCACCGGGGAGCTGTTTTTT. This encodes CASTRPVLAGGGTGELFF.

This clonotype was observed a few times. The V and J genes are TRBV5-5 and TRBJ1-5, with D perhaps matching TRBD1 (6 bases). The length of the CDR3 is 15 residues. Germline V lookup: CDR1 SGHKS, CDR2 YYEKEE (reference sequence). Deletions cut 3 bases from V and 6 bases from J, with 16 bases between. This chain's CDR3 is CASSWGQGGSQPQHF. The CDR3 nucleotides are TGTGCCAGCAGCTGGGGACAAGGGGGGAGTCAGCCCCAGCATTTT.

This sequence joins TRBV7-2 and TRBJ1-1, with a possible D match to TRBD1 (6 bases). This CDR3 is built from 17 residues. The V gene's germline CDR1 is SGHTA and CDR2 FQGNSA. The V end lost 5 bases, the J end lost 4 bases, and 23 bases lay between the germline ends. CDR3 residues: CASSPVGGVRASTEAFF. CDR3 nucleotide sequence: TGTGCCAGCAGCCCCGTGGGGGGCGTGAGGGCGTCCACTGAAGCTTTCTTT.

This clonotype was detected many times. The rearrangement joins TRBV29-1 to TRBJ2-7, with 12 bases fitting TRBD1. Trimming cost V 7 bases and J 2 bases; bases outside gene matches: 6. Germline loops: CDR1 SQVTM, CDR2 ANQGSEA. The CDR3 extends over 14 amino acids. The CDR3 DNA reads TGCAGCGCCGTGGGGGACAGGGGGCCCTACGAGCAGTACTTC. Its translation is CSAVGDRGPYEQYF.

The rearrangement links TRBV11-2 to TRBJ2-1, with 7 bases identical to TRBD2. The CDR3 has 16 amino acids. The germline V gene encodes CDR1 SGHAT and CDR2 FQNNGV. Trimming at V came to 2 bases and at J to 3 bases, leaving 7 bases not matched to a gene. CDR3 protein: CASSLFVAGGYNEQFF. The CDR3 DNA is TGTGCCAGCAGCTTATTTGTAGCGGGCGGCTACAATGAGCAGTTCTTC.

This clonotype was detected a few times. J is TRBJ2-7 and V is TRBV7-9; tentatively, D is TRBD1 or TRBD2 (6 bases each). The germline gives CDR1 SEHNR, CDR2 FQNEAQ (reference sequence). Trimming removed 5 bases from V and 3 bases from J, with 20 bases in between. The CDR3 loop spans 16 amino acids. The CDR3 sequence is CASSPTGAATGYEQYF. CDR3 DNA sequence: TGTGCCAGCAGCCCGACGGGGGCAGCTACGGGCTACGAGCAGTACTTC.

This clonotype was seen repeatedly, ten times or more. The V and J genes are TRBV12-3 or TRBV12-4 and TRBJ2-7; the D is unclear. Trimming cost V 5 bases and J 7 bases, with 15 bases left between them. The length of the CDR3 is 13 residues. CDR3 loop: CASSDPRTTEQYF. CDR3 coding DNA: TGTGCCAGCAGTGACCCGCGTACGACAGAGCAGTACTTC.

The rearrangement joins TRBV3-1 to TRBJ2-1, with unresolved D. The germline V gene encodes CDR1 LGHDT and CDR2 YNNKEL (reference sequence). The CDR3 spans 16 residues. Trimming removed 3 bases from V and 5 bases from J, with 17 bases in between. The CDR3 loop is CASSQALTGWDNEQFF. In DNA, the CDR3 is TGTGCCAGCAGCCAGGCTTTGACGGGTTGGGACAATGAGCAGTTCTTC.

The genes are TRBV5-6 and TRBJ2-7; 8 bases map to TRBD1. V lost 4 bases to trimming and J lost 4 bases; unmatched junction nucleotides: 7. This CDR3 comprises 14 residues. The V gene's germline CDR1 is SGHDT and CDR2 YYEEEE. The CDR3 coding sequence is TGTGCCAGCAGCGGACAGGGTAGTGCGTACGAGCAGTACTTC. This gives the protein CASSGQGSAYEQYF.

In its sample, this clonotype was seen a few times. The chain couples TRBV24-1 to TRBJ2-3; D is ambiguous. The V gene's germline CDR1 is KGHDR and CDR2 SFDVKD. This CDR3 has 14 amino acids. Between the trimmed V and J ends, which lost 6 bases and 0 bases, there was a span of 9 bases. The CDR3 sequence: CATSRAASTDTQYF. The CDR3 bases are TGTGCCACCAGTAGGGCGGCTAGCACAGATACGCAGTATTTT.